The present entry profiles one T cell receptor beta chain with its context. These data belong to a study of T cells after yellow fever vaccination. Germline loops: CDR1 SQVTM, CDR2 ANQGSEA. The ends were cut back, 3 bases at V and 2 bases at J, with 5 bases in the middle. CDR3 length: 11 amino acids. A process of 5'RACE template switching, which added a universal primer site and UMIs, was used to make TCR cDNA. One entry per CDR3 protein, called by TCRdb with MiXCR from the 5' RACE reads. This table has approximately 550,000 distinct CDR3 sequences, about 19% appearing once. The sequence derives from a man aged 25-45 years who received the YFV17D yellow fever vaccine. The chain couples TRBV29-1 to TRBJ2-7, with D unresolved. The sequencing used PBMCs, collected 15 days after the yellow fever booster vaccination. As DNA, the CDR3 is TGCAGCGTTGAGTCAGCCTACGAGCAGTACTTC. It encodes CSVESAYEQYF.